This is a list of T cell receptor beta chains from one sample in a study of human T cells and chemical hapten exposure. TCRdb used MiXCR to reprocess the RACE reads, holding one entry per CDR3 protein. The sample shows more than 70,000 distinct CDR3 sequences, about 8.8% of them seen only once. The sample was whole blood. Receptor source: a female donor in good health. Some clones in this sample may be carry-over from other donors' samples. The CDR3 runs from the conserved cysteine through the conserved F or W. The order of the fields is D gene, V gene, CDR3 length, clone size, J gene, CDR3 DNA, CDR3 protein. A D gene is named only where the DNA matches it firmly. Part of the rows lack a size; the others show once, few, many or a class for expanded clones.

D gene: -; V gene: TRBV3-1; CDR3 length: 11; clone size: -; J gene: TRBJ2-7; CDR3 DNA: TGTGCCAGCAGTTTCGGACCCGAGCAGTACTTC; CDR3 protein: CASSFGPEQYF
D gene: TRBD1; V gene: TRBV2; CDR3 length: 16; clone size: few; J gene: TRBJ2-4; CDR3 DNA: TGTGCCAGCAGTGAAGGCGAGACAGGGGCGAATGGCATTCAGTACTTC; CDR3 protein: CASSEGETGANGIQYF
D gene: -; V gene: TRBV29-1; CDR3 length: 13; clone size: few; J gene: TRBJ2-1; CDR3 DNA: TGCAGCGTAAACTGGACCCCCGGGAATGAGCAGTTCTTC; CDR3 protein: CSVNWTPGNEQFF
D gene: -; V gene: TRBV6-1; CDR3 length: 12; clone size: -; J gene: TRBJ2-1; CDR3 DNA: TGTGCCAGCAGTACCTCCTACAATGAGCAGTTCTTC; CDR3 protein: CASSTSYNEQFF
D gene: -; V gene: TRBV20-1; CDR3 length: 12; clone size: many; J gene: TRBJ2-1; CDR3 DNA: TGCAGTGCCAACCATAACCGGGAGGAGCAGTTCTTC; CDR3 protein: CSANHNREEQFF
D gene: -; V gene: TRBV4-1; CDR3 length: 15; clone size: few; J gene: TRBJ1-4; CDR3 DNA: TGCGCCAGCAGCCTCCCGACAGGAAATAATGAAAAACTGTTTTTT; CDR3 protein: CASSLPTGNNEKLFF
D gene: -; V gene: TRBV2; CDR3 length: 15; clone size: few; J gene: TRBJ2-7; CDR3 DNA: TGTGCCAGCAGTGAATCCCCTTTGAGCGGTTACGAGCAGTACTTC; CDR3 protein: CASSESPLSGYEQYF
D gene: TRBD1; V gene: TRBV10-2; CDR3 length: 14; clone size: many; J gene: TRBJ2-2; CDR3 DNA: TGCGCCAGCAGGGACAGGGTGCACACCGGGGAGCTGTTTTTT; CDR3 protein: CASRDRVHTGELFF
D gene: -; V gene: TRBV9; CDR3 length: 16; clone size: -; J gene: TRBJ2-7; CDR3 DNA: TGTGCCAGCAGCCCTAGAGGTACGGGAACCGGATACGAGCAGTACTTC; CDR3 protein: CASSPRGTGTGYEQYF
D gene: -; V gene: TRBV3-1; CDR3 length: 16; clone size: -; J gene: TRBJ1-1; CDR3 DNA: TGTGCCAGCAGTCCCCGCGGAGTGCGGATGAACACTGAAGCTTTCTTT; CDR3 protein: CASSPRGVRMNTEAFF
D gene: -; V gene: TRBV5-1; CDR3 length: 14; clone size: few; J gene: TRBJ1-6; CDR3 DNA: TGCGCCAGCAGCTTGGGGGACTTAAATTCACCCCTCCACTTT; CDR3 protein: CASSLGDLNSPLHF
D gene: -; V gene: TRBV29-1; CDR3 length: 14; clone size: -; J gene: TRBJ1-1; CDR3 DNA: TGCAGCGTGCCCTTGGGCGGGTCGAACACTGAAGCTTTCTTT; CDR3 protein: CSVPLGGSNTEAFF
D gene: TRBD2; V gene: TRBV28; CDR3 length: 15; clone size: many; J gene: TRBJ2-3; CDR3 DNA: TGTGCCAGCAGCCCCGGACTAGCGGGAGCAGATACGCAGTATTTT; CDR3 protein: CASSPGLAGADTQYF
D gene: -; V gene: TRBV25-1; CDR3 length: 11; clone size: many; J gene: TRBJ1-1; CDR3 DNA: TGTGCCAGCGGGCTGTTGGGTGAAGCTTTCTTT; CDR3 protein: CASGLLGEAFF
D gene: -; V gene: TRBV15; CDR3 length: 15; clone size: many; J gene: TRBJ2-7; CDR3 DNA: TGTGCCACCAGCAAAGATCGTTCCGGGGCCTACGAGCAGTACTTC; CDR3 protein: CATSKDRSGAYEQYF
D gene: -; V gene: TRBV27; CDR3 length: 12; clone size: few; J gene: TRBJ1-1; CDR3 DNA: TGTGCCAGCAGTTTCGGGGCTACTGAAGCTTTCTTT; CDR3 protein: CASSFGATEAFF
D gene: -; V gene: TRBV29-1; CDR3 length: 13; clone size: many; J gene: TRBJ2-1; CDR3 DNA: TGCAGCGTTGAAGGATTTCTCTACAATGAGCAGTTCTTC; CDR3 protein: CSVEGFLYNEQFF
D gene: TRBD2; V gene: TRBV4-2; CDR3 length: 16; clone size: -; J gene: TRBJ2-3; CDR3 DNA: TGTGCCAGCAGCCAAGAAAGCGGGGCCACCTGGGATACGCAGTATTTT; CDR3 protein: CASSQESGATWDTQYF
D gene: -; V gene: TRBV7-3; CDR3 length: 15; clone size: many; J gene: TRBJ1-1; CDR3 DNA: TGTGCCAGCAGCGGAGCCAGGGCAATGAACACTGAAGCTTTCTTT; CDR3 protein: CASSGARAMNTEAFF
D gene: -; V gene: TRBV19; CDR3 length: 15; clone size: many; J gene: TRBJ2-6; CDR3 DNA: TGTGCCAGTAGTTTACTTAGCTCTGGGGCCAACGTCCTGACTTTC; CDR3 protein: CASSLLSSGANVLTF
D gene: -; V gene: TRBV7-2; CDR3 length: 15; clone size: many; J gene: TRBJ1-5; CDR3 DNA: TGTGCCAGCAGTTGGGACGGCTATAGCAATCAGCCCCAGCATTTT; CDR3 protein: CASSWDGYSNQPQHF
D gene: -; V gene: TRBV10-1; CDR3 length: 12; clone size: -; J gene: TRBJ1-1; CDR3 DNA: TGCGCCAGCAGTGAGTCGAACCGTGAAGCTTTCTTT; CDR3 protein: CASSESNREAFF
D gene: TRBD2; V gene: TRBV14; CDR3 length: 16; clone size: -; J gene: TRBJ2-1; CDR3 DNA: TGTGCCAGCAGCCAAGATCCGGGACTAGGCTACAATGAGCAGTTCTTC; CDR3 protein: CASSQDPGLGYNEQFF
D gene: TRBD1; V gene: TRBV29-1; CDR3 length: 14; clone size: -; J gene: TRBJ2-1; CDR3 DNA: TGCAGCGCCGCCCGGGACAGGTCCTACAATGAGCAGTTCTTC; CDR3 protein: CSAARDRSYNEQFF
D gene: -; V gene: TRBV5-1; CDR3 length: 14; clone size: few; J gene: TRBJ2-5; CDR3 DNA: TGCGCCAGCAGCTTGTCAGGGAACCAAGAGACCCAGTACTTC; CDR3 protein: CASSLSGNQETQYF
D gene: -; V gene: TRBV2; CDR3 length: 13; clone size: few; J gene: TRBJ2-7; CDR3 DNA: TGTGCCAGCATCCTAGCGTCGGCCTACGAGCAGTACTTC; CDR3 protein: CASILASAYEQYF
D gene: -; V gene: TRBV12-3/TRBV12-4; CDR3 length: 15; clone size: -; J gene: TRBJ2-1; CDR3 DNA: TGTGCCAGCAGTTTAGGGGGGGCAGGGGGGAATGAGCAGTTCTTC; CDR3 protein: CASSLGGAGGNEQFF
D gene: -; V gene: TRBV28; CDR3 length: 18; clone size: few; J gene: TRBJ2-3; CDR3 DNA: TGTGCCAGCGGGACGCTTATCGTAATTCCCACTTTCACAGATACGCAGTATTTT; CDR3 protein: CASGTLIVIPTFTDTQYF
D gene: TRBD2; V gene: TRBV20-1; CDR3 length: 15; clone size: few; J gene: TRBJ2-7; CDR3 DNA: TGCAGTGCTAATCTATTCAGCGGGAACCCCTACGAGCAGTACTTC; CDR3 protein: CSANLFSGNPYEQYF
D gene: TRBD2; V gene: TRBV28; CDR3 length: 17; clone size: many; J gene: TRBJ2-7; CDR3 DNA: TGTGCCAGCAGTTACCCCTTGGCTAGCGGGAGCTCCTACGAGCAGTACTTC; CDR3 protein: CASSYPLASGSSYEQYF
D gene: -; V gene: TRBV12-3/TRBV12-4; CDR3 length: 15; clone size: few; J gene: TRBJ2-3; CDR3 DNA: TGTGCCAGCAGTCCTTGGGGGGCTCGCACAGATACGCAGTATTTT; CDR3 protein: CASSPWGARTDTQYF
D gene: TRBD1; V gene: TRBV11-3; CDR3 length: 15; clone size: -; J gene: TRBJ1-5; CDR3 DNA: TGTGCCAGCAGCCCGGGACAGGGGGTTGTTCAGCCCCAGCATTTT; CDR3 protein: CASSPGQGVVQPQHF
D gene: -; V gene: TRBV6-6; CDR3 length: 13; clone size: many; J gene: TRBJ2-5; CDR3 DNA: TGTGCCAGCAGTTATGATGTCCAAGAGACCCAGTACTTC; CDR3 protein: CASSYDVQETQYF
D gene: TRBD2; V gene: TRBV15; CDR3 length: 14; clone size: -; J gene: TRBJ2-1; CDR3 DNA: TGTGCCACCAGCAGCGGGACTAGCGGCAATGAGCAGTTCTTC; CDR3 protein: CATSSGTSGNEQFF
D gene: -; V gene: TRBV7-9; CDR3 length: 13; clone size: few; J gene: TRBJ2-3; CDR3 DNA: TGTGCCAGCAGCCCCACGTCCCCAGATACGCAGTATTTT; CDR3 protein: CASSPTSPDTQYF
D gene: TRBD2; V gene: TRBV6-6; CDR3 length: 15; clone size: -; J gene: TRBJ2-1; CDR3 DNA: TGTGCCAGCAGACTACTAGCGGGAACCTACAATGAGCAGTTCTTC; CDR3 protein: CASRLLAGTYNEQFF
D gene: -; V gene: TRBV7-9; CDR3 length: 14; clone size: few; J gene: TRBJ2-7; CDR3 DNA: TGTGCCAGCAGCCCTCCAGGGATCCACTACGAGCAGTACTTC; CDR3 protein: CASSPPGIHYEQYF
D gene: -; V gene: TRBV12-3/TRBV12-4; CDR3 length: 14; clone size: few; J gene: TRBJ1-5; CDR3 DNA: TGTGCCAGCAGTCAAATATATAGCAATCAGCCCCAGCATTTT; CDR3 protein: CASSQIYSNQPQHF
D gene: -; V gene: TRBV5-4; CDR3 length: 14; clone size: -; J gene: TRBJ2-5; CDR3 DNA: TGTGCCAGCAGCTTGGTTCAGCAACAAGAGACCCAGTACTTC; CDR3 protein: CASSLVQQQETQYF
D gene: TRBD1; V gene: TRBV5-6; CDR3 length: 15; clone size: -; J gene: TRBJ2-3; CDR3 DNA: TGTGCCAGCAGCCCCTGGGACAGCCGCACAGATACGCAGTATTTT; CDR3 protein: CASSPWDSRTDTQYF
D gene: -; V gene: TRBV7-6; CDR3 length: 13; clone size: -; J gene: TRBJ2-5; CDR3 DNA: TGTGCCAGCAGCTTACAGGGACAAGAGACCCAGTACTTC; CDR3 protein: CASSLQGQETQYF
D gene: -; V gene: TRBV11-2; CDR3 length: 14; clone size: -; J gene: TRBJ2-3; CDR3 DNA: TGTACCAGCAGCTTAAGACTGACCCCGGATACGCAGTATTTT; CDR3 protein: CTSSLRLTPDTQYF
D gene: -; V gene: TRBV2; CDR3 length: 11; clone size: -; J gene: TRBJ2-5; CDR3 DNA: TGTGCCAGCAGTGAAAGAGAGACCCAGTACTTC; CDR3 protein: CASSERETQYF
D gene: -; V gene: TRBV27; CDR3 length: 12; clone size: many; J gene: TRBJ2-5; CDR3 DNA: TGTGCCAGCAGCGATGGACAAGAGACCCAGTACTTC; CDR3 protein: CASSDGQETQYF
D gene: -; V gene: TRBV7-2; CDR3 length: 15; clone size: few; J gene: TRBJ1-2; CDR3 DNA: TGTGCCAGCAGTCCGGGACACCAGACAAACTATGGCTACACCTTC; CDR3 protein: CASSPGHQTNYGYTF
D gene: -; V gene: TRBV5-1; CDR3 length: 15; clone size: few; J gene: TRBJ1-4; CDR3 DNA: TGCGCCAGCAGAACTTTGGAGGTTCCATTAGAAAAACTGTTTTTT; CDR3 protein: CASRTLEVPLEKLFF
D gene: -; V gene: TRBV29-1; CDR3 length: 14; clone size: few; J gene: TRBJ1-1; CDR3 DNA: TGCAGCGTTGAATTGGACATCGGGAGAACTGAAGCTTTCTTT; CDR3 protein: CSVELDIGRTEAFF
D gene: -; V gene: TRBV20-1; CDR3 length: 13; clone size: few; J gene: TRBJ2-3; CDR3 DNA: TGCAGTGCTAGAGAAAGAGGCACAGATACGCAGTATTTT; CDR3 protein: CSARERGTDTQYF
D gene: TRBD2; V gene: TRBV6-1; CDR3 length: 15; clone size: many; J gene: TRBJ2-1; CDR3 DNA: TGTGCCAGCAGTGAACTAGCGGGCCTTTACAATGAGCAGTTCTTC; CDR3 protein: CASSELAGLYNEQFF
D gene: -; V gene: TRBV6-6; CDR3 length: 14; clone size: -; J gene: TRBJ2-7; CDR3 DNA: TGTGCCAGCAGCCTCAGGGGCGAGGTGCATGAGCAGTACTTC; CDR3 protein: CASSLRGEVHEQYF
D gene: -; V gene: TRBV7-9; CDR3 length: 14; clone size: few; J gene: TRBJ1-4; CDR3 DNA: TGTGCCAGCAGCTTAGGAGCCTCCGGAGAAAAACTGTTTTTT; CDR3 protein: CASSLGASGEKLFF
D gene: -; V gene: TRBV7-2; CDR3 length: 15; clone size: many; J gene: TRBJ1-1; CDR3 DNA: TGTGCCAGCAGCTTAGCGACTGGGGTCGGCACTGAAGCTTTCTTT; CDR3 protein: CASSLATGVGTEAFF
D gene: TRBD2; V gene: TRBV28; CDR3 length: 15; clone size: -; J gene: TRBJ2-1; CDR3 DNA: TGTGCCAGCAGGGGCGCGGGAGGGTCCCGCAATGAGCAGTTCTTC; CDR3 protein: CASRGAGGSRNEQFF
D gene: -; V gene: TRBV5-1; CDR3 length: 15; clone size: few; J gene: TRBJ1-1; CDR3 DNA: TGCGCCAGCGTACTGGGTAACGGTCGGGACACTGAAGCTTTCTTT; CDR3 protein: CASVLGNGRDTEAFF
D gene: -; V gene: TRBV6-5; CDR3 length: 15; clone size: -; J gene: TRBJ2-3; CDR3 DNA: TGTGCCAGCAAAGGAGGGGGGACTAGCACAGATACGCAGTATTTT; CDR3 protein: CASKGGGTSTDTQYF
D gene: TRBD2; V gene: TRBV12-3/TRBV12-4; CDR3 length: 13; clone size: many; J gene: TRBJ2-5; CDR3 DNA: TGTGCCAGCAGTTTGACTAGCGGTGAGACCCAGTACTTC; CDR3 protein: CASSLTSGETQYF
D gene: -; V gene: TRBV28; CDR3 length: 14; clone size: -; J gene: TRBJ2-7; CDR3 DNA: TGTGCCAGCAGTTTGAGGGACTCGAGCTACGAGCAGTACTTC; CDR3 protein: CASSLRDSSYEQYF
D gene: TRBD2; V gene: TRBV5-5; CDR3 length: 16; clone size: -; J gene: TRBJ2-2; CDR3 DNA: TGTGCCAGCAGTCGCACTAGCGGCGCGAACACCGGGGAGCTGTTTTTT; CDR3 protein: CASSRTSGANTGELFF
D gene: -; V gene: TRBV7-9; CDR3 length: 15; clone size: -; J gene: TRBJ1-6; CDR3 DNA: TGTGCCAGCAGCTATTTCGGGGGTTCGGATTCACCCCTCCACTTT; CDR3 protein: CASSYFGGSDSPLHF
D gene: -; V gene: TRBV3-1; CDR3 length: 14; clone size: few; J gene: TRBJ2-7; CDR3 DNA: TGTGCCAGCAGCCCCACGGGACAACCTTACGAGCAGTACTTC; CDR3 protein: CASSPTGQPYEQYF